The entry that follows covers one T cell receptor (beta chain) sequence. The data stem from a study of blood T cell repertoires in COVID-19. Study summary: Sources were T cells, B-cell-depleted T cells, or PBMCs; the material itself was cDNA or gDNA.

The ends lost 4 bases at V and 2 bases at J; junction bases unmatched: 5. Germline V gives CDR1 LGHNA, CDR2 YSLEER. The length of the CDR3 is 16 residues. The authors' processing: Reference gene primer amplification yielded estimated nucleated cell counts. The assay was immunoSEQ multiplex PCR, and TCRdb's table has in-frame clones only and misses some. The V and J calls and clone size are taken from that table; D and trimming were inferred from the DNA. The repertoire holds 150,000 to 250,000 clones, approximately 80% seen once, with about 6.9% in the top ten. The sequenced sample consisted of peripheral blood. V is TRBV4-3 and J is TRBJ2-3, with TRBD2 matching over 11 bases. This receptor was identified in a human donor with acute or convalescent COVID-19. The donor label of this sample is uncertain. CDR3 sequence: CASSPGTSGTTDTQYF. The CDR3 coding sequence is TGCGCCAGCAGCCCCGGGACTAGCGGAACCACAGATACGCAGTATTTT.